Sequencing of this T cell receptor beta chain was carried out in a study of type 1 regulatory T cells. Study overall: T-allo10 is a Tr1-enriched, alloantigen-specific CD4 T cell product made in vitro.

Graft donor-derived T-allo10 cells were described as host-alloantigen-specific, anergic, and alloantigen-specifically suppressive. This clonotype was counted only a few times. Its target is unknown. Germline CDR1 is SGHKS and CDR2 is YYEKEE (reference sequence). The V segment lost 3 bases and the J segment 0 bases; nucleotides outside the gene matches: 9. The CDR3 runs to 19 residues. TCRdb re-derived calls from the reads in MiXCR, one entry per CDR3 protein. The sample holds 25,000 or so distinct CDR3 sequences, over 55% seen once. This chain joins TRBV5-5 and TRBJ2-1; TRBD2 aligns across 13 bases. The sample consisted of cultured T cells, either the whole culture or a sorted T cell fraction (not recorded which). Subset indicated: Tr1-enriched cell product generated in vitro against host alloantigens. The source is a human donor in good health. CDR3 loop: CASSSGLAGAPSSYNEQFF. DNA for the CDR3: TGTGCCAGCAGCTCCGGACTAGCGGGGGCCCCTAGCTCCTACAATGAGCAGTTCTTC.